Reported below is one T cell receptor beta chain. This sample was taken from a study of T cell changes during pregnancy in multiple sclerosis. V was clipped by 0 bases and J by 3 bases; unmatched bases: 6. This CDR3 spans 17 amino acids. The germline V gene encodes CDR1 KGHSH and CDR2 LQKENI. Clones were sequenced by immunoSEQ multiplex PCR, and TCRdb holds only the in-frame ones, with some missing. The profile shows some 8,700 clones, around 87% of them singletons. This chain connects TRBV18 to TRBJ2-7, with 12 bases identical to TRBD2. This receptor was obtained from a female donor in good health, enrolled as a control in a pregnancy study. The material was CD8+ T cells from peripheral blood mononuclear cells, obtained in the first trimester of pregnancy. CDR3 bases: TGTGCCAGCTCACCACCGGGCCGACTAGCGGGAGACTACGAGCAGTACTTC. Encoded protein: CASSPPGRLAGDYEQYF.